This T cell receptor (beta chain) was captured in a study of blood T cell repertoires in COVID-19. As for the study in general: The samples span acute and convalescent COVID-19 from the United States, Italy and Spain.

CDR3 size: 15 residues. Germline V gives CDR1 SNHLY, CDR2 FYNNEI. After removal of 5 bases from V and 6 bases from J, the junction contained 6 bases not matched to a gene. The method was immunoSEQ multiplex PCR; TCRdb's version includes in-frame clones alone and lacks a portion of them. The data contain 150,000 to 200,000 clones, 79% of them singletons. The sample was peripheral blood. The clonotype originates from a man in his fifties or sixties with active or convalescent COVID-19. This chain links TRBV2 with TRBJ2-2, with 10 bases aligning to TRBD1. This chain's CDR3 is CASSNLGQGSGELFF. CDR3 coding DNA: TGTGCCAGCAGTAACTTGGGACAGGGGTCCGGGGAGCTGTTTTTT.